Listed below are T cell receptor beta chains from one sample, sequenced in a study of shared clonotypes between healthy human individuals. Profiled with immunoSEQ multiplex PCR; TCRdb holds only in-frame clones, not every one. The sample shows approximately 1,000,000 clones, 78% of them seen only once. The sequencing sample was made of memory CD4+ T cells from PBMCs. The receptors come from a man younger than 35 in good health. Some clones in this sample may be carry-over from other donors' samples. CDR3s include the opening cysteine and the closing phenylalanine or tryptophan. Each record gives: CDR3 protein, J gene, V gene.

CASKVDTDTQYF | TRBJ2-3 | TRBV2
CASSFASLAPGLGIQYF | TRBJ2-4 | TRBV28
CASSYRARLILVRGYTF | TRBJ1-2 | TRBV5-6
CASSDPGVSTMSYTF | TRBJ1-2 | TRBV7-2
CATRGEKNTEAFF | TRBJ1-1 | TRBV10-3
CASRKNTGTGYIGYTF | TRBJ1-2 | TRBV5-4
CAVGPWAGNTIYF | TRBJ1-3 | TRBV19
CASSLGGRDYGYTF | TRBJ1-2 | TRBV28
CASSLDLTGGELFF | TRBJ2-2 | TRBV7-3
CASWAGKAPSGRPTGELFF | TRBJ2-2 | TRBV28
CATSSTGGQGQETQYF | TRBJ2-5 | TRBV15
CASSEWQTDTQYF | TRBJ2-3 | TRBV6-1
CASSPTGTGDEKLFF | TRBJ1-4 | TRBV5-5
CAIRTQGTDTQYF | TRBJ2-3 | TRBV10-3
CASSLDRYNEQFF | TRBJ2-1 | TRBV4-1
CASSLLGTGSPYEQYF | TRBJ2-7 | TRBV5-6
CASSVRGLAGGAYNEQFF | TRBJ2-1 | TRBV9
CASSHRTSGKSYEQYF | TRBJ2-7 | TRBV5-4
CASVSFRVTDTQYF | TRBJ2-3 | TRBV12-5
CASSSQRHPEETQYF | TRBJ2-5 | TRBV4-2
CASSLAGLGGDTQYF | TRBJ2-3 | TRBV7-2
CASSPPDRVGYTQYF | TRBJ2-3 | TRBV18
CASSYSNRGNTEAFF | TRBJ1-1 | TRBV6-5
CASSLETGEKLFF | TRBJ1-4 | TRBV7-6
CAIRTDREGNYGYTF | TRBJ1-2 | TRBV7-8
CAWRGRGRNQPQHF | TRBJ1-5 | TRBV30
CASSSSGGGGYTF | TRBJ1-2 | TRBV7-3
CAREGGGSGANVLTF | TRBJ2-6 | TRBV2
CASSNSQGAPEQYF | TRBJ2-7 | TRBV5-1
CASSLMWDQPQHF | TRBJ1-5 | TRBV27
CASRPRLAGDYEQYF | TRBJ2-7 | TRBV7-2
CASSPGQVGANEKLFF | TRBJ1-4 | TRBV18
CASSPWDIYGYTF | TRBJ1-2 | TRBV7-9
CASSLGFRGRGNQPQHF | TRBJ1-5 | TRBV5-8
CASSLSGRETQYF | TRBJ2-5 | TRBV5-6
CASSDSNRAGANVLTF | TRBJ2-6 | TRBV6-4
CASSFRGGLISNQPQHF | TRBJ1-5 | TRBV7-2
CASSRFDTSTDTQYF | TRBJ2-3 | TRBV5-1
CSLRLNNEQFF | TRBJ2-1 | TRBV20-1
CATSWGGHLSYEQYF | TRBJ2-7 | TRBV28
CASSQGVREGQPQHF | TRBJ1-5 | TRBV14
CASSAGVGGGIQYF | TRBJ2-4 | TRBV7-2
CASSYKGAGNEQFF | TRBJ2-1 | TRBV6-6
CASSLAIEQFF | TRBJ2-1 | TRBV7-2
CASTWGQGIAGYTF | TRBJ1-2 | TRBV28
CASRPGLPGYEQYF | TRBJ2-7 | TRBV10-2
CASSSVGNEQFF | TRBJ2-1 | TRBV28
CATLFLGTQYF | TRBJ2-5 | TRBV6-1
CASSDQTHWEEKLFF | TRBJ1-4 | TRBV25-1
CASSPPYMEGETQYF | TRBJ2-5 | TRBV18
CASSILTEAFF | TRBJ1-1 | TRBV2
CASSADRGPFDTQYF | TRBJ2-3 | TRBV2
CASSLGGGGAGYTF | TRBJ1-2 | TRBV5-5
CASSRDRVYEQYF | TRBJ2-7 | TRBV25-1